This T cell receptor (beta chain) is from a study of blood T cell repertoires in COVID-19. As for the study in general: Italy, Spain and the United States were the sources of the convalescent and acute COVID-19 samples. PBMCs, B-cell-depleted T cells, or T cells were the source of the cDNA or gDNA that made up the material.

As handled by the study authors: Counts of nucleated cells, estimated from reference gene primer amplification, were obtained. Clones were read by immunoSEQ multiplex PCR, and TCRdb kept only the in-frame ones, dropping some. The V and J calls and the clone size are those of that table, but D and trimming were determined from the DNA. In the table there are 150,000 or so clones, 87% of which are singletons. The specimen was peripheral blood. This clonotype originated in a woman in her forties or fifties with acute or convalescent COVID-19.

The CDR3 loop is CASSQDIRDRDQFF. The CDR3 nucleotides are TGCGCCAGCAGCCAAGATATCCGGGACAGGGATCAGTTCTTC. The chain combines TRBV4-1 with TRBJ2-1, with 9 bases lining up with TRBD1. The J segment lost 13 bases and the V segment lost 0 bases, leaving 7 bases of the junction unmatched. CDR1 MGHRA and CDR2 YSYEKL come from the germline V gene. CDR3 length: 14 amino acids.